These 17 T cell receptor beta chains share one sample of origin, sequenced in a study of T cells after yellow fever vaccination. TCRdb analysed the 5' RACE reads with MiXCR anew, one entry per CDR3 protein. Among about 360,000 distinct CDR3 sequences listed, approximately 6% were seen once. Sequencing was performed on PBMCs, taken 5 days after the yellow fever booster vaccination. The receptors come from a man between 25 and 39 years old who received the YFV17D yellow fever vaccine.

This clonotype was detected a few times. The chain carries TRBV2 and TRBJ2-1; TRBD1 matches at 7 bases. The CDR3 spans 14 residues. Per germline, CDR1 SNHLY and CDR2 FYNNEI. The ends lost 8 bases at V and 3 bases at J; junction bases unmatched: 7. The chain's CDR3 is CASHRRDSYNEQFF. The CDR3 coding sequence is TGTGCCAGCCACAGAAGGGACAGCTACAATGAGCAGTTCTTC.

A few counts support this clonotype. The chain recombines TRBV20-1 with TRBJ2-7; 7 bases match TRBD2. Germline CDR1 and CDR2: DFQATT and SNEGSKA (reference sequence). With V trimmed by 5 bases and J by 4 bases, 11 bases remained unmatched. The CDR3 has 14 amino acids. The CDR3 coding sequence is TGCAGTGCTCCCTCGGGTAGCGGGCAATACGAGCAGTACTTC. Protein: CSAPSGSGQYEQYF.

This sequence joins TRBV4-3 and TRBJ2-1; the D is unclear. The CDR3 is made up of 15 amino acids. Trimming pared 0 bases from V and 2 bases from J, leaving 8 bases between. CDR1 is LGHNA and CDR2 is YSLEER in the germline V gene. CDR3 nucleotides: TGCGCCAGCAGCCAAGAAAGTTCCACCTACAATGAGCAGTTCTTC. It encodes CASSQESSTYNEQFF.

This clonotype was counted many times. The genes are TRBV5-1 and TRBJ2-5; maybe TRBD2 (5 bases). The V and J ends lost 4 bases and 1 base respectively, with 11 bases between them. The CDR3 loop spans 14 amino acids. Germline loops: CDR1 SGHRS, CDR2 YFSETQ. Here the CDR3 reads CASSISGSQETQYF. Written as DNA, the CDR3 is TGCGCCAGCAGCATCAGCGGCTCCCAAGAGACCCAGTACTTC. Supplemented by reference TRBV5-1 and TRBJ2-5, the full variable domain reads KAGVTQTPRYLIKTRGQQVTLSCSPISGHRSVSWYQQTPGQGLQFLFEYFSETQRNKGNFPGRFSGRQFSNSRSEMNVSTLELGDSALYLCASSISGSQETQYFGPGTRLLVL.

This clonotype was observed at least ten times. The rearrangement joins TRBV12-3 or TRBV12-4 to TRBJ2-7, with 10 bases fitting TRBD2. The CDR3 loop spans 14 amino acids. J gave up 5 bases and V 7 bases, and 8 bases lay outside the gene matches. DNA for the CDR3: TGTGCCAGCAACCCGGGACTAGCGTCCCACGAGCAGTACTTC. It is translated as CASNPGLASHEQYF.

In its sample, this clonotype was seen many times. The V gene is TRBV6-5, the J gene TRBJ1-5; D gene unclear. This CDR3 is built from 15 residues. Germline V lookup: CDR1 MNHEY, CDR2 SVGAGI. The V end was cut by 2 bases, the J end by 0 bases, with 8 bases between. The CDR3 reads CASSYTGNSNQPQHF. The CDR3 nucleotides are TGTGCCAGCAGTTACACGGGGAATAGCAATCAGCCCCAGCATTTT.

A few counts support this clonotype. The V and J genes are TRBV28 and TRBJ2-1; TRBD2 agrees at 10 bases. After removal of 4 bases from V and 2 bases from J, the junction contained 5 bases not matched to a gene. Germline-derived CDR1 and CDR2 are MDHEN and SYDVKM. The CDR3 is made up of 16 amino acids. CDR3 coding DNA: TGTGCCAGCAGTTCCCTAGCGGGAGTCACCTACAATGAGCAGTTCTTC. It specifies CASSSLAGVTYNEQFF.

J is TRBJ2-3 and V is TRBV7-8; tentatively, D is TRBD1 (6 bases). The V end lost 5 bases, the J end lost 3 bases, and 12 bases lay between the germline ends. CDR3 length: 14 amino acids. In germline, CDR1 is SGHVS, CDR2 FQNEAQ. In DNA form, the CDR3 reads TGTGCCAGCAGCGTCGAAAGGGGGACAGATACGCAGTATTTT. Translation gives CASSVERGTDTQYF.

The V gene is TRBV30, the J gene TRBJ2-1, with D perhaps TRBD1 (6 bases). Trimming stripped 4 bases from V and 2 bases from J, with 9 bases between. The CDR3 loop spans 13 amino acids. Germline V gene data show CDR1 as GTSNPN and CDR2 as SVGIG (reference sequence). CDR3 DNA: TGTGCCTGGAATGGACAGACCTACAATGAGCAGTTCTTC. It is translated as CAWNGQTYNEQFF. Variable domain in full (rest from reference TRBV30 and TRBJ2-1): SQTIHQWPATLVQPVGSPLSLECTVEGTSNPNLYWYRQAAGRGLQLLFYSVGIGQISSEVPQNLSASRPQDRQFILSSKKLLLSDSGFYLCAWNGQTYNEQFFGPGTRLTVL.

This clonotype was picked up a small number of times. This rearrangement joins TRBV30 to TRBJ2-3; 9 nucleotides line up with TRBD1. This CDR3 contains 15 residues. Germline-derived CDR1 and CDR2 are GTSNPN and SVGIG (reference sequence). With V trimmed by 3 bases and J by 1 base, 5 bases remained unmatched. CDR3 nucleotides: TGTGCCTGGAGGGACAGGACAGGGGGCACAGATACGCAGTATTTT. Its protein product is CAWRDRTGGTDTQYF.

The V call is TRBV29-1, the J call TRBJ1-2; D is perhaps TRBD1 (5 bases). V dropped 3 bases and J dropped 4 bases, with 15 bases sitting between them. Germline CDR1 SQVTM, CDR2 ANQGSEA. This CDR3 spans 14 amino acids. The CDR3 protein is CSVDVTALGYGYTF. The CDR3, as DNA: TGCAGCGTTGATGTGACAGCCCTAGGCTATGGCTACACCTTC.

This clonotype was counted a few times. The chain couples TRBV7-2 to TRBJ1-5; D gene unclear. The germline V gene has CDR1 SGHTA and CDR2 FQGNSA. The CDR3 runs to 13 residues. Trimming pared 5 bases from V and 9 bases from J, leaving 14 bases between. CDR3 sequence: CASSTLTPGPQHF. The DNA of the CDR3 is TGTGCCAGCAGCACCCTAACGCCGGGGCCCCAGCATTTT.

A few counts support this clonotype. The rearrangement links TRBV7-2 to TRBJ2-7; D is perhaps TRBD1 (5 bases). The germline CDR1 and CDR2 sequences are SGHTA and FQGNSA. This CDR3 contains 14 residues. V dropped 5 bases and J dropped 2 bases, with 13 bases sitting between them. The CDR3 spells CASSRRTLAYEQYF. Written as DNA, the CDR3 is TGTGCCAGCAGCCGGCGGACACTCGCCTACGAGCAGTACTTC.

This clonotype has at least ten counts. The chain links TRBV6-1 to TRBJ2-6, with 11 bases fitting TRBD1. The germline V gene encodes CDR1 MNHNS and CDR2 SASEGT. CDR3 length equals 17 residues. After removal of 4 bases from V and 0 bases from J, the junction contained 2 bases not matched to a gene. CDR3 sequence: CASSGTGGVSGANVLTF. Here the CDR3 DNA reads TGTGCCAGCAGTGGGACAGGGGGCGTCTCTGGGGCCAACGTCCTGACTTTC.

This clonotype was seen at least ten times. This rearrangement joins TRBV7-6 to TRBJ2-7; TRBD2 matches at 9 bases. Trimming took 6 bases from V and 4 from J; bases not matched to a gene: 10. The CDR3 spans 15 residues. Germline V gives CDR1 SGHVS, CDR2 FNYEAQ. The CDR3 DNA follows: TGTGCCAGCAGTTATAGCGGGAGCGATAGATACGAGCAGTACTTC. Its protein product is CASSYSGSDRYEQYF.

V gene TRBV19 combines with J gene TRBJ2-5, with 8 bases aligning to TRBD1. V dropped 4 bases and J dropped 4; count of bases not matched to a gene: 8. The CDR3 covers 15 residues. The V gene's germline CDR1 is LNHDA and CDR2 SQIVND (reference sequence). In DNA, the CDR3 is TGTGCCAGTAGTACCGGACAGGGAGTGGGAGAGACCCAGTACTTC. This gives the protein CASSTGQGVGETQYF.

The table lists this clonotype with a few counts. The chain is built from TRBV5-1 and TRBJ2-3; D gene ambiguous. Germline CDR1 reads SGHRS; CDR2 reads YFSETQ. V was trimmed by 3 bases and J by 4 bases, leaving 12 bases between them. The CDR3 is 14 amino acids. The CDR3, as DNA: TGCGCCAGCAGCTCGGACGGGCAGGCAGATACGCAGTATTTT. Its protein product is CASSSDGQADTQYF.